These T cell receptor beta chains were read from a single sample in a study of blood T cells in healthy people across ages. TCRdb processed the 5' RACE reads anew with MiXCR; each CDR3 protein has one entry. This sample yields 1,500,000 or so distinct CDR3 sequences, of which 59% are seen a single time; over 6.5% belongs to the top ten. Specimen: blood. The receptor set was obtained from a man aged 18 to 35 in good health. CDR3s include the opening cysteine and the closing phenylalanine or tryptophan. A D gene is named only where the DNA matches it firmly. Size is stated for part of the rows, as once, few or many counts, or as a class when the clone is expanded.

TRBD1 | . | 13 | TRBJ1-5 | TRBV20-1 | CSASQGANQPQHF | TGCAGTGCTTCTCAGGGGGCAAATCAGCCCCAGCATTTT
. | once | 18 | TRBJ2-7 | TRBV27 | CASRERNYRKVGFYEQYF | TGTGCCAGCAGGGAACGCAACTACCGAAAGGTTGGATTCTACGAGCAGTACTTC
TRBD1 | . | 16 | TRBJ2-3 | TRBV7-6 | CASSVGTGTGPDTQYF | TGTGCCAGCAGCGTAGGTACAGGGACAGGTCCAGATACGCAGTATTTT
TRBD2 | once | 16 | TRBJ2-1 | TRBV27 | CASSLWVREGDNEQFF | TGTGCCAGCAGTTTATGGGTGCGGGAGGGTGACAATGAGCAGTTCTTC
TRBD2 | . | 14 | TRBJ2-5 | TRBV10-3 | CAISESGGVETQYF | TGTGCCATCAGTGAGTCGGGAGGGGTGGAGACCCAGTACTTC
. | . | 16 | TRBJ2-4 | TRBV7-2 | CASSDPWGSTKNIQYF | TGTGCCAGCAGCGACCCGTGGGGGTCGACCAAAAACATTCAGTACTTC
. | . | 14 | TRBJ2-5 | TRBV3-1 | CASSLRDNQETQYF | TGTGCCAGCAGCCTCCGGGACAACCAAGAGACCCAGTACTTC
TRBD1 | . | 15 | TRBJ2-7 | TRBV7-6 | CASSPGTGGTGEQYF | TGTGCCAGCAGCCCCGGGACAGGGGGGACTGGCGAGCAGTACTTC
TRBD2 | . | 17 | TRBJ2-1 | TRBV5-1 | CASSFFTSGGLQETQFF | TGCGCCAGCAGCTTCTTCACTAGCGGGGGCCTCCAAGAGACCCAGTTCTTC
. | few | 14 | TRBJ1-1 | TRBV25-1 | CASTSGSGDTEAFF | TGTGCCAGCACCTCCGGGTCCGGGGACACTGAAGCTTTCTTT
. | . | 16 | TRBJ2-2 | TRBV4-3 | CASSQDSGVNTGELFF | TGCGCCAGCAGCCAAGATTCGGGGGTGAACACCGGGGAGCTGTTTTTT
TRBD1 | many | 15 | TRBJ2-7 | TRBV5-1 | CASSPRTGSSYEQYF | TGCGCCAGCAGCCCCCGGACAGGTAGTAGCTACGAGCAGTACTTC
. | few | 16 | TRBJ1-2 | TRBV6-5 | CASSNGFGRLRYGYTF | TGTGCCAGCAGCAACGGCTTTGGGAGGCTCCGCTATGGCTACACCTTC
. | . | 13 | TRBJ1-1 | TRBV28 | CASTPRENTEAFF | TGTGCCAGCACCCCGAGGGAGAACACTGAAGCTTTCTTT
. | . | 15 | TRBJ2-5 | TRBV3-1 | CASSPSSGWEETQYF | TGTGCCAGCAGCCCCAGCTCCGGATGGGAGGAGACCCAGTACTTC
. | . | 14 | TRBJ2-7 | TRBV3-1 | CASSQALVFYEQYF | TGTGCCAGCAGCCAAGCACTAGTCTTCTACGAGCAGTACTTC
. | . | 14 | TRBJ2-5 | TRBV27 | CASSVQVPPETQYF | TGTGCCAGCAGTGTCCAGGTTCCCCCGGAGACCCAGTACTTC
TRBD2 | few | 15 | TRBJ2-7 | TRBV5-1 | CASSLAGLAGYEQYF | TGCGCCAGCAGCTTGGCGGGACTAGCGGGATACGAGCAGTACTTC
. | . | 16 | TRBJ2-1 | TRBV4-3 | CASSQERGLSYNEQFF | TGCGCCAGCAGCCAAGAGCGGGGCCTTTCCTACAATGAGCAGTTCTTC
TRBD2 | few | 17 | TRBJ2-1 | TRBV29-1 | CSVLGLAGSDLYNEQFF | TGCAGCGTCCTCGGACTAGCGGGCTCAGACCTCTACAATGAGCAGTTCTTC
TRBD1 | . | 16 | TRBJ2-3 | TRBV4-1 | CASSQDMRQGADTQYF | TGCGCCAGCAGCCAAGATATGAGACAGGGGGCAGATACGCAGTATTTT
. | . | 13 | TRBJ1-1 | TRBV6-5 | CASSLTFQDEAFF | TGTGCCAGCAGCTTAACTTTCCAGGATGAAGCTTTCTTT
TRBD2 | . | 19 | TRBJ2-3 | TRBV13 | CASSLGLWGSGDPTDTQYF | TGTGCCAGCAGCTTAGGTCTTTGGGGTAGCGGGGATCCCACAGATACGCAGTATTTT
. | few | 15 | TRBJ1-2 | TRBV29-1 | CSVPRQEGLSDGYTF | TGCAGCGTTCCTAGACAGGAGGGGCTTTCGGATGGCTACACCTTC
. | few | 11 | TRBJ1-2 | TRBV7-9 | CASSPLYGYTF | TGTGCCAGCAGCCCCCTCTATGGCTACACCTTC
. | . | 15 | TRBJ2-1 | TRBV2 | CASSRTGRSYNEQFF | TGTGCCAGCAGTCGGACCGGCAGGTCCTACAATGAGCAGTTCTTC
. | . | 13 | TRBJ2-3 | TRBV20-1 | CSAPLASTDTQYF | TGCAGTGCGCCTCTAGCTAGCACAGATACGCAGTATTTT
. | . | 14 | TRBJ2-7 | TRBV5-1 | CASSFGWGGYEQYF | TGCGCCAGCAGCTTTGGTTGGGGAGGCTACGAGCAGTACTTC
. | . | 14 | TRBJ2-5 | TRBV6-2/TRBV6-3 | CASSPGDVQETQYF | TGTGCCAGCAGCCCCGGTGATGTACAAGAGACCCAGTACTTC
. | . | 15 | TRBJ1-4 | TRBV4-3 | CASSQDLAANEKLFF | TGCGCCAGCAGCCAAGATTTGGCCGCGAATGAAAAACTGTTTTTT
. | . | 12 | TRBJ2-7 | TRBV7-9 | CASIWTEYEQYF | TGTGCCAGCATCTGGACAGAATACGAGCAGTACTTC
TRBD2 | . | 16 | TRBJ2-3 | TRBV4-2 | CASSRGLADSTDTQYF | TGTGCCAGCAGCCGGGGACTAGCGGATAGCACAGATACGCAGTATTTT
. | few | 14 | TRBJ1-6 | TRBV7-2 | CASSLSVKNSPLHF | TGTGCCAGCAGCTTGAGCGTTAAGAATTCACCCCTCCACTTT
. | . | 15 | TRBJ2-5 | TRBV4-3 | CASSLAAENQETQYF | TGCGCCAGCAGCCTAGCGGCGGAAAACCAAGAGACCCAGTACTTC
. | . | 16 | TRBJ2-7 | TRBV4-2 | CASSQGQGKWTDEQYF | TGTGCCAGCAGCCAAGGGCAGGGTAAGTGGACGGACGAGCAGTACTTC
. | . | 14 | TRBJ2-7 | TRBV20-1 | CSATSAQGPYEQYF | TGCAGTGCTACTAGCGCACAGGGCCCCTACGAGCAGTACTTC
. | . | 13 | TRBJ1-1 | TRBV20-1 | CSATRQLNTEAFF | TGCAGTGCTACCAGACAGTTGAACACTGAAGCTTTCTTT
. | few | 13 | TRBJ2-7 | TRBV29-1 | CSAHDASYNEQYF | TGCAGCGCCCACGACGCGTCCTACAATGAGCAGTACTTC
TRBD2 | . | 16 | TRBJ2-7 | TRBV4-1 | CASSQTNLAGGTEQYF | TGCGCCAGCAGCCAGACAAACTTAGCGGGAGGTACCGAGCAGTACTTC
TRBD2 | medium-sized | 15 | TRBJ2-5 | TRBV4-2 | CASSQERGGQETQYF | TGTGCCAGCAGCCAAGAGCGGGGGGGCCAAGAGACCCAGTACTTC
. | few | 15 | TRBJ1-5 | TRBV2 | CASSDDGGGFQPQHF | TGTGCCAGCAGTGACGACGGAGGTGGTTTCCAGCCCCAGCATTTT
. | . | 13 | TRBJ2-7 | TRBV10-1 | CATRTGKGDEQYF | TGCGCCACCCGAACAGGGAAGGGTGACGAGCAGTACTTC
. | . | 14 | TRBJ2-3 | TRBV7-8 | CATDLGFGIDTQYF | TGTGCCACCGACCTTGGTTTCGGGATAGATACGCAGTATTTT
TRBD2 | few | 13 | TRBJ2-5 | TRBV12-3/TRBV12-4 | CASTSGVRETQYF | TGTGCCAGCACGAGCGGGGTTCGAGAGACCCAGTACTTC
. | once | 15 | TRBJ2-3 | TRBV7-9 | CASSIRDTQTDTQYF | TGTGCCAGCAGCATCCGGGACACTCAAACAGATACGCAGTATTTT
TRBD1 | . | 14 | TRBJ1-2 | TRBV6-1 | CASSWADRDYGCTF | TGTGCCAGCAGTTGGGCGGACAGGGACTATGGCTGCACCTTC
. | few | 15 | TRBJ2-5 | TRBV7-2 | CASSSPSGIRETQYF | TGTGCCAGCAGCTCCCCATCTGGGATTCGGGAGACCCAGTACTTC
TRBD1 | . | 15 | TRBJ1-1 | TRBV3-1 | CASSSRQGGNTEAFF | TGCGCCAGCAGCTCCCGACAGGGCGGGAACACTGAAGCTTTCTTT
. | . | 15 | TRBJ1-2 | TRBV5-1 | CASRPETQGYYGYTF | TGCGCCAGCAGACCCGAAACCCAGGGCTACTATGGCTACACCTTC
TRBD1 | . | 15 | TRBJ2-7 | TRBV4-1 | CASSQIGTGGHKQYF | TGCGCCAGCAGCCAAATCGGGACAGGGGGCCACAAGCAGTACTTC
TRBD2 | . | 18 | TRBJ2-1 | TRBV20-1 | CSARAGLAGGQIYNEQFF | TGCAGTGCTAGAGCGGGGCTAGCGGGGGGACAGATATACAATGAGCAGTTCTTC